This TCR beta chain emerged from a study of blood T cell repertoires in COVID-19. Study summary: From T cells, B-cell-depleted T cells, or PBMCs came the material, which was cDNA or gDNA.

In the source study's methods: Reference gene primer amplification gave nucleated cell count estimates. This table comes from immunoSEQ multiplex PCR, and its TCRdb copy is limited to in-frame clones, with some not included. V and J calls and clone size are those listed in that table; D and trimming were worked out from the DNA. This repertoire shows about 55,000 clones, approximately 82% found once; its top ten account for around 14%. The CDR3 sequence is 13 residues long. Trimming removed 1 base at V and 9 bases at J, with 10 bases between. Germline V gene data show CDR1 as SEHNR and CDR2 as FQNEAQ (reference sequence).

The sample taken for sequencing was peripheral blood. The chain combines TRBV7-9 with TRBJ2-1; weak D call: TRBD1 (5 bases). The clonotype comes from a human donor in a cohort sampled during active COVID-19. DNA of the CDR3: TGTGCCAGCAGCTTAGAGGGGTTGGCTGAGCAGTTCTTC. Protein product: CASSLEGLAEQFF.